This T cell receptor (beta chain) was identified during a study of OX40 agonist ivuxolimab in advanced cancers. Looking at the study overall: Those treated in dose escalation had hepatocellular carcinoma, melanoma, renal cell cancer or head and neck cancer. Prior therapy, whether anti-PD-1, anti-PD-L1 or anti-CTLA-4, was allowed, and 40% had some. Study-level findings and limits: Certain nonresponders additionally had low normalized T-cell clonal expansion. Among expanded peripheral T cells, antigen specificity went undetermined.

The method was immunoSEQ multiplex PCR; TCRdb's version includes in-frame clones alone and lacks a portion of them. The sample yields approximately 60,000 clones, approximately 80% seen once. With respect to this clone: The antigen is unknown.

V was pared by 0 bases and J by 5 bases, with 13 bases between. Germline loops: CDR1 SGHTA, CDR2 FQGNSA. The CDR3 consists of 15 residues. This clonotype was sampled from an adult with an advanced solid tumor such as melanoma, head and neck, liver or kidney cancer. Source: CD4+ or CD8+ T cells sorted from blood, taken in a trial of the OX40 agonist ivuxolimab. The J gene is TRBJ2-5, the V gene TRBV7-2; tentative D call: TRBD1 (5 bases). DNA for the CDR3: TGTGCCAGCAGCTTAGCGGGGCAGGAAGGGGAGACCCAGTACTTC. As protein: CASSLAGQEGETQYF.